The 7 T cell receptor beta chains below all came from one sample that was sequenced in a study of T-cell memory formation after mild COVID-19. TCRdb fed the 5' RACE reads into MiXCR, producing one record per CDR3 protein. In the table there are about 470,000 distinct CDR3 sequences, approximately 23% of which are singletons. The specimen was PBMCs or a T cell subset sorted from them (not recorded which). All receptors come from an adult woman who had mild COVID-19 (a few samples of this study predate the infection). Cell type and time point are not known.

The chain uses TRBV4-2 and TRBJ2-7, with 7 bases lining up with TRBD1. The CDR3 is 14 amino acids. Per germline, CDR1 LGHNA and CDR2 YNFKEQ. With 4 bases clipped from V and 2 bases from J, the junction kept 5 bases outside the gene matches. The CDR3, as DNA: TGTGCCAGCAGCCTAGACAGGGTTGCCTACGAGCAGTACTTC. It is translated as CASSLDRVAYEQYF.

The rearrangement joins TRBV5-1 to TRBJ2-1; D is possibly TRBD1 (6 bases). Germline CDR1 is SGHRS and CDR2 is YFSETQ. The CDR3 contains 12 residues. Trimming stripped 4 bases from V and 5 bases from J, with 7 bases between. The CDR3 DNA reads TGCGCCAGCAGCGAGGGGGACAATGAGCAGTTCTTC. This translates into CASSEGDNEQFF.

The J gene is TRBJ2-7, the V gene TRBV5-1; D may be TRBD2 (5 bases). Germline values: CDR1 SGHRS, CDR2 YFSETQ. With 6 bases removed from V and 0 bases from J, the gap between germline ends came to 13 bases. This CDR3 spans 14 amino acids. Here the CDR3 reads CASIDTEGSYEQYF. The CDR3 DNA reads as TGCGCCAGCATCGACACCGAGGGCTCCTACGAGCAGTACTTC.

This clonotype was detected only a few times. The rearrangement joins TRBV7-2 to TRBJ2-5; D ambiguous. Germline V lookup: CDR1 SGHTA, CDR2 FQGNSA. V was pared by 1 base and J by 0 bases, with 6 bases between. The CDR3 consists of 14 residues. CDR3 amino acids: CASSLELYQETQYF. The DNA for the CDR3 is TGTGCCAGCAGCTTAGAGTTGTACCAAGAGACCCAGTACTTC.

This clonotype has ten or more counts. This chain uses TRBV20-1 with TRBJ2-1; 8 bases agree with TRBD2. This CDR3 region has 16 residues. V trimming: 2 bases; J trimming: 5 bases; junction bases outside the gene matches: 11. Germline-derived CDR1 and CDR2 are DFQATT and SNEGSKA (reference sequence). In nucleotides, the CDR3 is TGCAGTGCTAGACTCCTGCTAGCGGGCGGACACAATGAGCAGTTCTTC. Its translation: CSARLLLAGGHNEQFF.

This clonotype was seen only a few times. The chain couples TRBV20-1 to TRBJ1-2, with 10 bases matching TRBD1. The CDR3 consists of 15 residues. The germline V gene has CDR1 DFQATT and CDR2 SNEGSKA (reference sequence). The V and J ends lost 1 base and 5 bases, in that order; junction bases with no gene match: 7. This CDR3 is CSARGDRGIPYGYTF. CDR3 coding DNA: TGCAGTGCTAGAGGGGACAGGGGAATACCATATGGCTACACCTTC.

The chain combines TRBV5-1 with TRBJ2-5, with 7 bases identical to TRBD1. This CDR3 has 15 residues. V lost 0 bases and J lost 5; bases outside the gene matches: 7. Germline V gene sequence: CDR1 SGHRS, CDR2 YFSETQ. CDR3 region: CASSLGQGIGETQYF. The CDR3 nucleotides are TGCGCCAGCAGCTTGGGACAGGGTATTGGGGAGACCCAGTACTTC.